A single sample gave rise to the 22 T cell receptor beta chains below, sequenced in a study of CD4 and CD8 cells across lung adenocarcinoma regions. TCRdb re-derived calls from the PCR reads in MiXCR, one entry per CDR3 protein. The data hold about 12,000 distinct CDR3 sequences, with around half observed a single time. Input material: CD8+ T cells from the margin of a lung tumor. The receptors come from a female donor with lung adenocarcinoma. The CD4 and CD8 labels of this study may be unreliable.

This clonotype has ten or more counts. The chain employs TRBV12-3 or TRBV12-4 and TRBJ2-3, with 9 positions matching TRBD2. V lost 4 bases and J lost 5; bases outside the gene matches: 7. The CDR3 covers 15 residues. CDR3 DNA sequence: TGTGCCAGCAGTTATAGCGGGGGCCCCGGAGATACGCAGTATTTT. Residues: CASSYSGGPGDTQYF.

With regard to this clonotype: The junction shows a germline mismatch at one end, possibly a read error. The V call is TRBV6-1, the J call TRBJ2-3, with no clear D. Germline CDR1 is MNHNS and CDR2 is SASEGT. This CDR3 is built from 15 residues. CDR3 sequence: CASRLSAVSRDEQYF. The CDR3, as DNA: TGTGCCAGCAGACTCTCCGCGGTTAGCAGAGATGAGCAGTATTTC.

This clonotype is medium-sized. The chain links TRBV6-1 to TRBJ1-1, with D uncertain. The V gene lost 4 bases and the J gene lost 5 bases, with 14 bases spanning the gap. The CDR3 extends over 14 amino acids. CDR1 is MNHNS, CDR2 SASEGT, per germline. The CDR3 sequence is CASSVRTGDTEAFF. In nucleotides, the CDR3 is TGTGCCAGCAGTGTCCGAACCGGGGATACTGAAGCTTTCTTT.

The rearrangement links TRBV6-1 to TRBJ2-2; D is unresolved. Trimming left V 5 bases short and J 13 bases short, with 14 bases between. From germline, CDR1 is MNHNS and CDR2 SASEGT. The CDR3 covers 12 residues. As DNA, the CDR3 is TGTGCCAGCAGTACGAGCACGGGTCCGCTGTTTTTT. Translation: CASSTSTGPLFF.

The gene calls are TRBV6-1 and TRBJ1-4, with TRBD1 identical over 11 bases. The CDR3 totals 16 residues. Germline V CDR1 and CDR2: MNHNS, SASEGT. The V and J ends lost 1 base and 8 bases, in that order; junction bases with no gene match: 6. CDR3 in DNA: TGTGCCAGCAGTGAAGTCACCGGGACAGGGGGGGAAAAACTGTTTTTT. This sequence encodes CASSEVTGTGGEKLFF.

This clonotype was picked up many times. The chain has TRBV11-3 and TRBJ2-3; a possible D gene is TRBD2 (5 bases). The V end was cut by 2 bases, the J end by 6 bases, with 9 bases between. The CDR3 is made up of 13 amino acids. CDR1 is SGHNT and CDR2 is YENEEA in the germline V gene. CDR3 nucleotides: TGTGCCAGCAGCTTACGGAGGCACGATACGCAGTATTTT. This gives the protein CASSLRRHDTQYF.

The V call is TRBV10-3, the J call TRBJ2-1, with 9 bases fitting TRBD1. With the DNA end fitting TRBJ2-7 better, the J assignment may be wrong. This CDR3 comprises 15 residues. Per germline, CDR1 ENHRY and CDR2 SYGVKD. DNA for the CDR3: TGTGCCATCAGTTCCGACAGGGGGTTGACCTACGAGCAGTACTTC. Translated, it gives CAISSDRGLTYEQYF.

The V gene is TRBV3-1, the J gene TRBJ1-1; 10 bases map to TRBD1. V shed 2 bases and J 5 bases; nucleotides not matched to a gene: 8. The CDR3 runs to 16 residues. Germline V gene lookup returns CDR1 LGHDT and CDR2 YNNKEL (reference sequence). DNA of the CDR3: TGTGCCAGCAGCCAACTCGGGACAGGGGTACGGACTGAAGCTTTCTTT. This translates into CASSQLGTGVRTEAFF.

The J gene is TRBJ2-1, the V gene TRBV28, with a possible D match to TRBD1 (6 bases). The germline CDR1 and CDR2 sequences are MDHEN and SYDVKM. With 5 bases removed from V and 8 bases from J, the gap between germline ends came to 16 bases. CDR3 length equals 14 residues. The CDR3, as DNA: TGTGCCAGCAGTACGTACAGGGTTTTACATGAGCAGTTCTTC. Its protein product is CASSTYRVLHEQFF. Complete variable domain (other parts from reference TRBV28 and TRBJ2-1): DVKVTQSSRYLVKRTGEKVFLECVQDMDHENMFWYRQDPGLGLRLIYFSYDVKMKEKGDIPEGYSVSREKKERFSLILESASTNQTSMYLCASSTYRVLHEQFFGPGTRLTVL.

V usage is TRBV19 and J usage is TRBJ2-1, with D hard to call. Germline V gives CDR1 LNHDA, CDR2 SQIVND (reference sequence). Trimming shortened V by 4 bases and J by 8 bases, and 21 bases separated the two germline ends. The CDR3 loop spans 16 amino acids. CDR3 sequence (DNA): TGTGCCAGTAGTAGTCCCCGTCGGAGTAATCTTGATGAGCAGTTCTTC. It specifies CASSSPRRSNLDEQFF.

Within the sample, this clonotype is medium-sized. This chain uses TRBV6-5 with TRBJ1-2; D unresolved. Germline values: CDR1 MNHEY, CDR2 SVGAGI. The CDR3 loop spans 12 amino acids. V gave up 6 bases and J gave up 3 bases, with 8 bases separating them. CDR3 protein: CASRDSHYGYTF. The CDR3 DNA follows: TGTGCCAGCAGGGACTCCCACTATGGCTACACCTTC.

The sample holds many counts of this clonotype. This chain uses TRBV6-1 with TRBJ2-2; 12 bases line up with TRBD2. This CDR3 contains 16 residues. Germline values: CDR1 MNHNS, CDR2 SASEGT. Trimming removed 2 bases from V and 4 bases from J; junction bases left unmatched: 2. CDR3 bases: TGTGCCAGCAGTGAACCGGGACTAGCGGGCACCGGGGAGCTGTTTTTT. This codes for CASSEPGLAGTGELFF.

The sample holds many counts of this clonotype. The CDR3: CASSLEALFGPGELFF. As DNA, the CDR3 is TGTGCCAGCAGCTTAGAGGCCCTGTTTGGGCCCGGGGAGCTGTTTTTT. The chain combines TRBV7-9 with TRBJ2-2; D not certain. The CDR3 totals 16 residues. V was trimmed by 1 base and J by 6 bases, leaving 15 bases between them. The germline V gene has CDR1 SEHNR and CDR2 FQNEAQ (reference sequence).

About this clonotype: A read error may produce the germline difference seen at one junction end. The chain employs TRBV6-1 and TRBJ2-5, with a tentative D call TRBD1 (5 bases). The CDR3 length is 14 residues. Germline-derived CDR1 and CDR2 are MNHNS and SASEGT. The CDR3 sequence is CAGSWGGGQDTQYF. DNA of the CDR3: TGTGCGGGCAGCTGGGGCGGCGGCCAAGATACCCAGTACTTC.

The rearrangement links TRBV7-6 to TRBJ2-3; D gene ambiguous. This CDR3 has 14 amino acids. The germline gives CDR1 SGHVS, CDR2 FNYEAQ. Trimming left V 6 bases short and J 3 bases short, with 13 bases between. The CDR3 sequence is CASSRRIETDTQYF. In nucleotides, the CDR3 is TGTGCCAGCAGTCGAAGAATAGAGACAGATACGCAGTATTTT.

Comments on this clonotype: Compared with germline, one end of the junction differs, possibly owing to a read error. This chain links TRBV6-8 with TRBJ2-3; D is perhaps TRBD2 (5 bases). Germline lookup yields CDR1 MNHGY and CDR2 SAAAGT. This CDR3 is built from 14 residues. The CDR3 nucleotides read TGTGCCAGCTGTGACCTGAGAGCGGAAGATACGCAGTACTTT. Translated, it gives CASCDLRAEDTQYF.

The chain employs TRBV28 and TRBJ2-3; 7 nucleotides line up with TRBD2. Germline lookup yields CDR1 MDHEN and CDR2 SYDVKM. The CDR3 loop spans 14 amino acids. With V trimmed by 3 bases and J by 3 bases, 3 bases remained unmatched. DNA for the CDR3: TGTGCCAGCAGTTTTATTAGCGGGACAGATACGCAGTATTTT. Protein sequence: CASSFISGTDTQYF.

V usage is TRBV27 and J usage is TRBJ1-2; no clear D. This CDR3 has 13 amino acids. Germline CDR1 is MNHEY and CDR2 is SMNVEV (reference sequence). V was shortened by 6 bases and J by 4 bases, with 12 bases between the two germline ends. CDR3 region: CASRQLTSYGYTF. The CDR3 DNA sequence: TGTGCCAGCAGGCAGCTAACCTCCTATGGCTACACCTTC.

This clonotype qualifies as medium-sized. The chain employs TRBV6-5 and TRBJ1-2, with 7 bases identical to TRBD1. The germline V gene encodes CDR1 MNHEY and CDR2 SVGAGI. This CDR3 has 14 residues. Trimming took 0 bases from V and 7 from J; bases not matched to a gene: 5. CDR3 residues: CASSYSGGAGGYTF. The DNA of the CDR3 is TGTGCCAGCAGTTACTCAGGGGGCGCGGGTGGCTACACCTTC.

A single count supports this clonotype. The junction and the germline gene differ at one end; a read error may be behind it. This chain connects TRBV6-1 to TRBJ2-3, with 9 bases fitting TRBD2. The germline V gene has CDR1 MNHNS and CDR2 SASEGT. The CDR3 has 15 residues. DNA for the CDR3: TGTGCCAGCAGTCCGGGCGGGGGGGCCAAAAACATTCAGTATTTC. The encoded protein is CASSPGGGAKNIQYF.

By sample share, this clonotype is medium-sized. The chain employs TRBV10-3 and TRBJ2-3; the D gene is possibly TRBD1 (6 bases). This CDR3 has 12 amino acids. CDR1 and CDR2 from the germline V gene are ENHRY and SYGVKD. Trimming removed 8 bases at V and 4 bases at J, with 10 bases between. The CDR3 reads CAIGGAPDTQYF. The CDR3 DNA follows: TGTGCCATCGGGGGCGCTCCAGATACGCAGTATTTT.

The rearrangement uses TRBV6-1 and TRBJ2-2; perhaps TRBD2 as D (5 bases). CDR3 size: 15 residues. The germline V gene has CDR1 MNHNS and CDR2 SASEGT. Trimming removed 2 bases at V and 1 base at J, with 8 bases between. The CDR3 DNA reads TGTGCCAGCAGTGAACTGGGGAGGAACACCGGGGAGCTGTTTTTT. Protein: CASSELGRNTGELFF.